The clone carrying this T cell receptor (beta chain) occurred many times. The germline CDR1 and CDR2 sequences are MNHEY and SVGEGT. The junction had 3 bases not matched to a gene; V was cut back by 2 bases and J by 2 bases. The CDR3 loop spans 15 amino acids. This entry belongs to a study of early T cells in non-severe SARS-CoV-2 infection. About the research overall: Sequencing was performed on bulk RNA from unsorted whole blood, leaving chains unpaired.

TCRdb called the 5' RACE reads again in MiXCR, with one record for every CDR3 protein. The table records about 70,000 distinct CDR3 sequences, approximately 4.5% of them present only once. The TCR comes from an adult who was a healthcare worker with PCR-confirmed SARS-CoV-2 infection or an uninfected control (not recorded which). The donor label of this sample is uncertain. The V and J genes are TRBV6-2 or TRBV6-3 and TRBJ2-5; 9 positions match TRBD2. Sequenced material: whole blood, taken at baseline. This chain's CDR3 is CASSYSGGPQETQYF. The CDR3 coding sequence is TGTGCCAGCAGTTACAGCGGGGGGCCACAAGAGACCCAGTACTTC.